This T cell receptor beta chain was observed in a study of response to subunit inactivated influenza vaccine. The study, taken as a whole, reports: Authors suggested each seasonal influenza vaccination recruits few new T cells.

Regarding this clonotype: Its antigen remains unidentified.

CDR1 DFQATT and CDR2 SNEGSKA come from the germline V gene (reference sequence). The CDR3 length is 15 residues. Trimming at V came to 6 bases and at J to 7 bases, leaving 9 bases not matched to a gene. From the RT-PCR reads, TCRdb called clonotypes with MiXCR, one entry per CDR3 protein. The sample carries about 650,000 distinct CDR3 sequences, less than 15% recorded once. V and J are TRBV20-1 and TRBJ2-1; TRBD2 matches at 13 bases. This specimen consisted of PBMCs from blood, obtained 14 to 15 days before vaccination. The origin of this receptor is a man in his fifties who received an inactivated influenza vaccine. The CDR3 region is CSARTSGRRWNEQFF. The CDR3 nucleotides are TGCAGTGCCCGGACTAGCGGGAGAAGATGGAATGAGCAGTTCTTC.